This section outlines one T cell receptor beta chain sequence together with its context. TCRdb re-derived calls from the RT-PCR reads in MiXCR, one entry per CDR3 protein. This table holds hundreds of thousands of distinct CDR3 sequences, approximately 14% found once. Germline-derived CDR1 and CDR2 are SQVTM and ANQGSEA. CDR3 length equals 13 residues. V shed 3 bases, J shed 4 bases, and the junction held 3 bases outside the gene matches. V gene TRBV29-1 combines with J gene TRBJ2-5; 9 bases line up with TRBD1. Material for sequencing was memory CD4+ T cells from blood. This receptor was taken from a female donor in good health, serving as a healthy control. The CDR3 region is CSVDPGQGETQYF. CDR3 nucleotides: TGCAGCGTTGATCCGGGACAGGGAGAGACCCAGTACTTC.